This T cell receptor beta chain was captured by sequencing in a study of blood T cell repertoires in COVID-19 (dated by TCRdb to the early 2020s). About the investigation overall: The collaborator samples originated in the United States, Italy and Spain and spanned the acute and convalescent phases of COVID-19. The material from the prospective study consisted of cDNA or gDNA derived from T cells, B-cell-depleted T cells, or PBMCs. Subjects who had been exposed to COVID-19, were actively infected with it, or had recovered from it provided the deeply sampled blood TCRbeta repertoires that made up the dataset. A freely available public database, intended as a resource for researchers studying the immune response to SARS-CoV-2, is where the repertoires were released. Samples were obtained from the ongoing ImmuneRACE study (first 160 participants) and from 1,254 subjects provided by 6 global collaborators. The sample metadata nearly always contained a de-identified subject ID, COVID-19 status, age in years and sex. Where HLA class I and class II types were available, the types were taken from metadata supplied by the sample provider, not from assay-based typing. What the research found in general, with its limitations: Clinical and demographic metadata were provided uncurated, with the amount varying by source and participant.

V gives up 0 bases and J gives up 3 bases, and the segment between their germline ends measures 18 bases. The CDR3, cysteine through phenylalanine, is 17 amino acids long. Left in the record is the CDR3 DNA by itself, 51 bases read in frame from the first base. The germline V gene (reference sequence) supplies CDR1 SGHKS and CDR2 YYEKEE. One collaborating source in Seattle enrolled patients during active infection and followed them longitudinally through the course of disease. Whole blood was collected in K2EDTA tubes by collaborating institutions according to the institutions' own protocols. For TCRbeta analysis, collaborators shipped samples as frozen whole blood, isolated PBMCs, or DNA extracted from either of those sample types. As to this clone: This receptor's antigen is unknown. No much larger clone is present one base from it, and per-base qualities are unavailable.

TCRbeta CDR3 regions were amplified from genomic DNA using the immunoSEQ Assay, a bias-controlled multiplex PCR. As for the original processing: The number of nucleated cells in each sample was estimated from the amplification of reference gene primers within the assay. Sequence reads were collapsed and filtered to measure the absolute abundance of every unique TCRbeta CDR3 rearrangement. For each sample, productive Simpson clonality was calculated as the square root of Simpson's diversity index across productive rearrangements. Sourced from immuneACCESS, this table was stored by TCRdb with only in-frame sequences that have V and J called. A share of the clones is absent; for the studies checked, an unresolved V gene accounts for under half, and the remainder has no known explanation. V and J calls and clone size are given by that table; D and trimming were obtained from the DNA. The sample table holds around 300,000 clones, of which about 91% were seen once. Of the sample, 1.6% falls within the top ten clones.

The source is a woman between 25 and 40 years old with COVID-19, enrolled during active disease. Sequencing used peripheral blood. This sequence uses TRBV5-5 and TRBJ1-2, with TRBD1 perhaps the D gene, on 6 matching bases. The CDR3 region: CASSLVSYAGVDYGYTF. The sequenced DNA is TGTGCCAGCAGCTTGGTTTCTTATGCAGGGGTTGACTATGGCTACACCTTC.